This T cell receptor (beta chain) was sequenced in a study of memory CD4+ T cells and cytomegalovirus serostatus. Study background: Donors were healthy Belgian adults, 10 or so CMV seropositive and 24 seronegative. Regarding the study as a whole: About 40% of the roughly 150 known CMV-associated TCRbeta sequences appeared in CD4+ memory.

Germline CDR1 LNHDA, CDR2 SQIVND (reference sequence). This CDR3 comprises 15 residues. V gave up 0 bases and J gave up 4 bases, with 12 bases separating them. Remarks on this clone: Its cognate antigen is unknown.

Source study methods: Out-of-frame sequences were removed, leaving roughly 2.1 million distinct TCRbeta sequences. Sequenced by immunoSEQ multiplex PCR; TCRdb stores in-frame clones only, minus some. The V and J calls and clone size were taken over from that table, and D and trimming were inferred from the DNA. The sample lists 25,000 to 30,000 clones; over 70% were seen once. The sort gate was single viable CD3+CD4+CD8-CD45RO+ cells for memory CD4+ T cells. The clonotype comes from an adult in good health and CMV-seronegative. The sequenced sample consisted of memory CD4+ T cells from blood. This chain connects TRBV19 to TRBJ1-1, with D perhaps TRBD1 (5 bases). CDR3 amino acids: CASSIDRQLSTEAFF. CDR3 coding DNA: TGTGCCAGTAGTATAGATCGACAGTTGAGCACTGAAGCTTTCTTT. Variable domain in full (rest from reference TRBV19 and TRBJ1-1): DGGITQSPKYLFRKEGQNVTLSCEQNLNHDAMYWYRQDPGQGLRLIYYSQIVNDFQKGDIAEGYSVSREKKESFPLTVTSAQKNPTAFYLCASSIDRQLSTEAFFGQGTRLTVV.